The entry that follows covers one TCR beta chain sequence. Its antigen is not identified. Sequencing was performed with immunoSEQ multiplex PCR; in TCRdb, only in-frame clones are kept and a portion is missing. The table includes almost 40,000 clones, 90% to 95% detected once. V lost 3 bases, J lost 11 bases, and 6 bases stayed unmatched. The CDR3 is 12 residues long. Germline values: CDR1 LNHDA, CDR2 SQIVND (reference sequence). This entry belongs to a study of graft-versus-host responses after intestinal transplantation. Looking at the study overall: Transplant recipients had multivisceral, liver-intestinal, or isolated intestinal grafts. After anti-thymocyte globulin induction, recipients took tacrolimus and steroids for 2 to 3 years.

This rearrangement joins TRBV19 to TRBJ1-1; TRBD1 matches at 7 bases. This specimen was unstimulated CD8+ T cells sorted from spleen or lymph node cells, taken before transplant. The TCR comes from a human donor who was the organ donor for an intestinal transplant. The CDR3, as DNA: TGTGCCAGTAGTATCTCGACAGGGATCGCTTTCTTT. This translates into CASSISTGIAFF.